This entry is about one T cell receptor (beta chain). The sample comes from a study of blood T cell repertoires in COVID-19. Study-level information: COVID-19 samples from acute and convalescent phases originated in the United States, Italy and Spain. T cells, B-cell-depleted T cells, or PBMCs supplied cDNA or gDNA.

The J segment lost 2 bases and the V segment lost 4 bases, leaving 10 bases of the junction unmatched. The germline CDR1 and CDR2 sequences are SGHRS and YFSETQ. CDR3 length: 17 amino acids. In the authors' methods: Researchers report that nucleated cell counts were estimated from reference gene primer amplification. The table came from immunoSEQ multiplex PCR; TCRdb's copy has only in-frame clones and leaves some out. V and J calls and clone size are given by that table; D and trimming were obtained from the DNA. The sample contains roughly 62,000 clones, approximately 82% of which appear only once.

The clonotype originates from a man between 60 and 75 years old with acute or convalescent COVID-19. This chain uses TRBV5-1 with TRBJ2-3; 10 bases fit TRBD2. Sequences were obtained from peripheral blood. In nucleotides, the CDR3 is TGCGCCAGCAGCCCGGAGTTAGCGGGGGGCACCACAGATACGCAGTATTTT. This gives the protein CASSPELAGGTTDTQYF.